The present TCR beta chain was sequenced within a study of T cells after posttransplantation cyclophosphamide. The study, taken as a whole, reports: TRB overlap between skin or GI tissue T cells and blood was limited.

This clone was seen at least ten times. The antigen is undetermined. TCRdb's copy holds only in-frame clones and misses some; the assay was immunoSEQ multiplex PCR. This table holds 40,000 or so clones with no singletons; the top ten claim about 6%. Germline trimming cut 4 bases from V and 0 bases from J; bases unmatched to any gene: 7. CDR1 is SGHDN and CDR2 is FVKESK in the germline V gene. The CDR3 extends over 18 amino acids. This TCR derives from a man aged 25 to 40 in good health and a related stem cell transplant donor. The rearrangement uses TRBV14 and TRBJ2-1, with TRBD1 matching 12 bases. Sequencing input: PBMCs. The CDR3 region is CASSRGQGAGSSYNEQFF. The CDR3, as DNA: TGTGCCAGCAGCCGGGGACAGGGGGCGGGCAGCTCCTACAATGAGCAGTTCTTC.